This T cell receptor beta chain was sequenced during a study of blood T cell repertoires in COVID-19. About the research overall: T cells, B-cell-depleted T cells, or PBMCs supplied cDNA or gDNA.

Assay: immunoSEQ multiplex PCR; the TCRdb copy retains only in-frame clones and omits some. The sample yields about 25,000 clones, approximately 80% seen once. Germline CDR1 LNHDA, CDR2 SQIVND (reference sequence). Trimming cost V 1 base and J 6 bases, with 12 bases left between them. The CDR3 sequence is 14 residues long. This sequence was found in a man aged 65 to 79 with acute or convalescent COVID-19. The sequenced sample was peripheral blood. This sequence joins TRBV19 and TRBJ1-2; D may be TRBD1 (5 bases). CDR3 in amino acids: CASSIVTVPHGYTF. CDR3 DNA: TGTGCCAGTAGTATAGTGACAGTTCCCCATGGCTACACCTTC. Drawing the rest from reference TRBV19 and TRBJ1-2, the complete variable domain is DGGITQSPKYLFRKEGQNVTLSCEQNLNHDAMYWYRQDPGQGLRLIYYSQIVNDFQKGDIAEGYSVSREKKESFPLTVTSAQKNPTAFYLCASSIVTVPHGYTFGSGTRLTVV.